This T cell receptor beta chain was documented in a study of OX40 agonist ivuxolimab in advanced cancers. Study results and caveats: With doses of 0.1-3.0 mg/kg, partial responders showed among the lowest clonal expansion. The specificity for antigen of the expanded peripheral T cells was not determined. Expanded clones tended on average to be more numerous among CD8+ T cells than CD4+.

At cycle 4 day 1, cycle 7 day 1, and baseline, blood was sampled. On this clone: As yet, its antigen is unknown.

Profiling relied on immunoSEQ multiplex PCR, and the TCRdb table lists in-frame clones only, not all of them. The sample records some 22,000 clones, 80% to 90% being singletons. This specimen was CD4+ or CD8+ T cells sorted from blood, taken in a trial of the OX40 agonist ivuxolimab. The source of this sequence is an adult with an advanced solid tumor such as melanoma, head and neck, liver or kidney cancer.

This CDR3 is CASRTTTGQGYEQYF. The DNA for the CDR3 is TGTGCCAGCAGGACCACGACGGGACAGGGCTACGAGCAGTACTTC. The chain recombines TRBV28 with TRBJ2-7; the match to TRBD1 covers 9 bases. Germline assignment: CDR1 MDHEN and CDR2 SYDVKM. Trimming at V came to 6 bases and at J to 3 bases, leaving 9 bases not matched to a gene. This CDR3 contains 15 residues.